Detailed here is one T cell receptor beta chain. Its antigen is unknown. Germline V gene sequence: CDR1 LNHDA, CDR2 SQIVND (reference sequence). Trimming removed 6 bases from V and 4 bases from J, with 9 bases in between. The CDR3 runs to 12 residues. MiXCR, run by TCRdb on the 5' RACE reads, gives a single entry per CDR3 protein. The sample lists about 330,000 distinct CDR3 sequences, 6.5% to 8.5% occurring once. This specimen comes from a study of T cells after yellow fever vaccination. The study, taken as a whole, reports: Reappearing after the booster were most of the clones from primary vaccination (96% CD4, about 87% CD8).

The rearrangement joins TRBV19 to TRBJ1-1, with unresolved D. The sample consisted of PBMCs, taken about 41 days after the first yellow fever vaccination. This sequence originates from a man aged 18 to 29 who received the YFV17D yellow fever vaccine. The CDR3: CASSEAGTEAFF. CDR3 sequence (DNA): TGTGCCAGTAGCGAGGCGGGCACTGAAGCTTTCTTT.